The 2 T cell receptor beta chains given below trace back to one sample, sequenced in a study of sequential checkpoint blockade in melanoma. As to treatment: randomized to nivolumab then ipilimumab (arm A) or the reverse (arm B). The repertoire was sequenced with immunoSEQ multiplex PCR; TCRdb's copy has only in-frame clones and lacks some. This table holds approximately 28,000 clones, over 80% found once. The specimen comprised CD8+ T cells sorted from blood (inferred from file names), sampled from a patient given nivolumab and ipilimumab in sequence. These receptor sequences come from a human donor with melanoma.

The chain employs TRBV19 and TRBJ1-1; unclear D gene. CDR1 is LNHDA and CDR2 is SQIVND in the germline V gene (reference sequence). The CDR3 loop spans 13 amino acids. Trimming stripped 5 bases from V and 6 bases from J, with 13 bases between. CDR3: CASSPSGVAEAFF. As DNA, the CDR3 is TGTGCCAGTAGTCCCTCGGGAGTGGCTGAAGCTTTCTTT.

This clone occurred once. The gene calls are TRBV10-3 and TRBJ1-6; TRBD1 matches at 7 bases. Trimming took 8 bases from V and 8 from J; bases not matched to a gene: 6. In germline, CDR1 is ENHRY, CDR2 SYGVKD. This CDR3 region has 13 residues. CDR3 sequence reads: CAIGYTGDSPLHF. The CDR3 nucleotides read TGTGCCATCGGGTATACAGGGGATTCACCCCTCCACTTT.